This passage covers 31 T cell receptor beta chains from one sample sequenced in a study of T cells after yellow fever vaccination. TCRdb re-called the 5' RACE reads with MiXCR, one entry per CDR3 protein. The sample consists of roughly 30,000 distinct CDR3 sequences, roughly a tenth of them appearing once. Specimen: PBMCs, either bulk or a sorted T-cell subset (CD4+, CD8+, memory, or dextramer-sorted; not recorded which), collected around 14 days after the first yellow fever vaccination. Every receptor here comes from a man aged 18-30 years who received the YFV17D yellow fever vaccine.

There are many counts of this clonotype. The chain recombines TRBV6-1 with TRBJ2-7; D might be TRBD1 or TRBD2, each matching 5 bases. V dropped 6 bases and J dropped 4 bases, with 16 bases sitting between them. The CDR3 is made up of 14 amino acids. Germline V lookup: CDR1 MNHNS, CDR2 SASEGT. The CDR3, as DNA: TGTGCCAGCAGCCAACCGGGACCTCCTTACGAGCAGTACTTC. Translating it yields CASSQPGPPYEQYF.

This clonotype was seen many times. V usage is TRBV7-2 and J usage is TRBJ1-2; D is ambiguous. Germline lookup yields CDR1 SGHTA and CDR2 FQGNSA. Trimming removed 4 bases from V and 1 base from J, with 7 bases in between. This CDR3 contains 13 residues. The chain's CDR3 is CASSSQRNYGYTF. The CDR3 coding sequence is TGTGCCAGCAGCTCACAGCGTAACTATGGCTACACCTTC.

This clonotype appeared once. A much larger clone lies a single base off, so this may be a read error. V usage is TRBV6-1 and J usage is TRBJ1-1, with TRBD1 matching over 7 bases. The V gene's germline CDR1 is MNHNS and CDR2 SASEGT. V shed 5 bases, J shed 4 bases, and the junction held 4 bases outside the gene matches. This CDR3 is built from 13 residues. CDR3 region: CASSRQGCTEAFF. The CDR3 DNA sequence: TGTGCCAGCAGTCGACAGGGCTGCACTGAAGCTTTCTTT.

This clonotype was found many times. The genes are TRBV7-9 and TRBJ1-2; 7 bases line up with TRBD1. Germline V gene sequence: CDR1 SEHNR, CDR2 FQNEAQ (reference sequence). V gave up 4 bases and J gave up 8 bases; unmatched junction bases: 13. This CDR3 is 15 amino acids long. The CDR3 loop is CASSSFWQGGGGYTF. CDR3 bases: TGTGCCAGCAGCTCCTTTTGGCAGGGGGGTGGCGGCTACACCTTC.

This clonotype was recorded at least ten times. The V call is TRBV12-3 or TRBV12-4, the J call TRBJ2-3; 10 nucleotides line up with TRBD2. The CDR3 is made up of 14 amino acids. The J segment lost 7 bases and the V segment lost 6 bases, leaving 7 bases of the junction unmatched. CDR3 sequence reads: CASSASGGENTQYF. CDR3 bases: TGTGCCAGCAGCGCAAGCGGGGGGGAAAATACGCAGTATTTT.

This clonotype turned up a few times. This sequence may be a read error, since a much larger clone differs from it by one base. This rearrangement joins TRBV7-2 to TRBJ1-4; D may be TRBD1 (5 bases). The V and J ends lost 6 bases and 5 bases respectively, with 13 bases between them. This CDR3 contains 14 residues. Germline-derived CDR1 and CDR2 are SGHTA and FQGNSA. The DNA for the CDR3 is TGTGCCAGCAGTGCCGCAGGGATAAATGAAAAACTGTTTTTT. Translated, it gives CASSAAGINEKLFF.

In regard to this clonotype: A much bigger clone sits one base away, suggesting this may be a read error. The chain uses TRBV30 and TRBJ2-7; D assignment may be TRBD1 or TRBD2 (5 bases each). The CDR3 runs 14 residues. Germline CDR1 GTSNPN, CDR2 SVGIG (reference sequence). V lost 1 base and J lost 5, with 15 bases in between. CDR3 in amino acids: CAWSGGIRGDEQYF. CDR3 bases: TGTGCCTGGAGTGGGGGGATTCGTGGCGACGAGCAGTACTTC.

This clonotype was counted ten times or more. This chain joins TRBV7-2 and TRBJ2-4, with 7 bases that match TRBD2. This CDR3 has 17 residues. The V segment lost 2 bases and the J segment 3 bases; nucleotides outside the gene matches: 10. Per the germline V gene, CDR1 is SGHTA and CDR2 is FQGNSA. CDR3 DNA: TGTGCCAGCAGCTTATTTATAGGCGGGAGCCTCAAAAACATTCAGTACTTC. This gives the protein CASSLFIGGSLKNIQYF.

This clonotype has at least ten counts. V and J are TRBV19 and TRBJ2-1; tentatively, D is TRBD1 (6 bases). Trimming pared 10 bases from V and 4 bases from J, leaving 11 bases between. From germline, CDR1 is LNHDA and CDR2 SQIVND (reference sequence). This CDR3 has 12 amino acids. CDR3 protein: CATSTGYNEQFF. In DNA, the CDR3 is TGTGCCACCAGTACAGGGTACAATGAGCAGTTCTTC. Full variable domain (rest looked up from reference TRBV19 and TRBJ2-1): DGGITQSPKYLFRKEGQNVTLSCEQNLNHDAMYWYRQDPGQGLRLIYYSQIVNDFQKGDIAEGYSVSREKKESFPLTVTSAQKNPTAFYLCATSTGYNEQFFGPGTRLTVL.

This clonotype was seen ten or more times. The CDR3 here is CASSQDLAPSDTQYF. Written as DNA, the CDR3 is TGTGCCAGCAGCCAAGATCTTGCCCCTTCAGATACGCAGTATTTT. The chain joins TRBV3-1 to TRBJ2-3, with D unclear. Per germline, CDR1 LGHDT and CDR2 YNNKEL (reference sequence). This CDR3 has 15 amino acids. Trimming took off 0 bases at V and 4 bases at J, with 11 bases between the two ends.

This clonotype was recorded at least ten times. The chain carries TRBV11-2 and TRBJ2-7; tentatively, D is TRBD1 (5 bases). The CDR3 covers 15 residues. Germline-derived CDR1 and CDR2 are SGHAT and FQNNGV. V lost 5 bases, J lost 2 bases, and 16 bases lay in between. CDR3 bases: TGTGCCAGCAGCACCATCCAGGGCAGTACCTACGAGCAGTACTTC. Translating it yields CASSTIQGSTYEQYF.

The CDR3 is CASSLGVGGETQYF. The CDR3, as DNA: TGTGCCAGCAGCTTAGGGGTGGGCGGAGAGACCCAGTACTTC. This chain joins TRBV11-2 and TRBJ2-5; the D is unclear. Between the trimmed V and J ends, which lost 1 base and 4 bases, there was a span of 10 bases. From germline, CDR1 is SGHAT and CDR2 FQNNGV. This CDR3 spans 14 amino acids.

This clonotype was recorded many times. The V gene is TRBV20-1, the J gene TRBJ2-7; D may be TRBD1 or TRBD2 (6 bases each). Germline V gene data show CDR1 as DFQATT and CDR2 as SNEGSKA (reference sequence). This CDR3 spans 13 amino acids. V was shortened by 0 bases and J by 7 bases, with 13 bases between the two germline ends. Here the CDR3 DNA reads TGCAGTGCTAGAGATCGGGGGCCGAATGAGCAGTACTTC. Its protein is CSARDRGPNEQYF.

This clonotype was seen repeatedly, ten times or more. The chain joins TRBV29-1 to TRBJ2-1; D perhaps matches TRBD2 (6 bases). CDR1 and CDR2 (germline): SQVTM, ANQGSEA. The V end was cut by 4 bases, the J end by 7 bases, with 17 bases between. The CDR3 covers 14 residues. The CDR3 bases are TGCAGCGTTGGTAGGACCACGGGGGAAAATGAGCAGTTCTTC. Its protein is CSVGRTTGENEQFF.

This clonotype appeared many times. DNA for the CDR3: TGCAGTGCTCCGACAGGGGGCATAAATTCACCCCTCCACTTT. It specifies CSAPTGGINSPLHF. This chain links TRBV20-1 with TRBJ1-6; 10 positions match TRBD1. The CDR3 covers 14 residues. Germline V gene sequence: CDR1 DFQATT, CDR2 SNEGSKA (reference sequence). V gave up 5 bases and J gave up 7 bases; unmatched junction bases: 5.

The chain recombines TRBV7-2 with TRBJ2-7, with 7 bases identical to TRBD1. Germline V gene lookup returns CDR1 SGHTA and CDR2 FQGNSA. This CDR3 spans 13 amino acids. V shed 5 bases and J 6 bases; nucleotides not matched to a gene: 7. As DNA, the CDR3 is TGTGCCAGCAGCCAGGACAGGCCGTCCGAGCAGTACGTC. Protein sequence: CASSQDRPSEQYV.

For this clonotype: A much larger clone is a single base away; this may be a read error. This sequence joins TRBV7-2 and TRBJ2-1, with TRBD1 as a possible D gene (5 bases). V lost 4 bases, J lost 13 bases, and 14 bases lay in between. The CDR3 has 12 residues. Per germline, CDR1 SGHTA and CDR2 FQGNSA. CDR3 protein: CASSYSWGPQFF. In DNA form, the CDR3 reads TGTGCCAGCAGCTATAGCTGGGGCCCCCAGTTCTTC.

This clonotype turned up a few times. The genes are TRBV20-1 and TRBJ1-5; a weak D match, TRBD1 (6 bases). Germline-derived CDR1 and CDR2 are DFQATT and SNEGSKA (reference sequence). The CDR3 has 12 amino acids. Trimming took off 5 bases at V and 5 bases at J, with 10 bases between the two ends. The chain's CDR3 is CSAVSGDQPQHF. The CDR3 region has the DNA TGCAGTGCTGTTTCAGGGGATCAGCCCCAGCATTTT.

This clonotype was seen repeatedly, ten times or more. V gene TRBV5-1 combines with J gene TRBJ2-1; 11 bases agree with TRBD2. The germline gives CDR1 SGHRS, CDR2 YFSETQ. This CDR3 region has 16 residues. Unmatched junction bases numbered 6, after V lost 3 bases and J lost 4 bases. CDR3 in DNA: TGCGCCAGCAGCTCCTCGGCTAGCGGGGGGTACAATGAGCAGTTCTTC. Translation: CASSSSASGGYNEQFF. The variable domain in full, with the rest retrieved from reference TRBV5-1 and TRBJ2-1, is KAGVTQTPRYLIKTRGQQVTLSCSPISGHRSVSWYQQTPGQGLQFLFEYFSETQRNKGNFPGRFSGRQFSNSRSEMNVSTLELGDSALYLCASSSSASGGYNEQFFGPGTRLTVL.

This clonotype has ten or more counts. The CDR3 coding sequence is TGTGCCACCAGCCTCGGGGGGGCCGGCACAGATACGCAGTATTTT. Its translation: CATSLGGAGTDTQYF. V usage is TRBV24-1 and J usage is TRBJ2-3, with TRBD2 matching over 8 bases. The V gene end was trimmed by 7 bases and the J gene end by 1 base; junction bases not matched to a gene: 6. Germline CDR1 is KGHDR and CDR2 is SFDVKD. The CDR3 sequence is 15 residues long.

This clonotype was detected many times. Here the CDR3 reads CASSSSGAYEQYF. CDR3 DNA: TGCGCCAGCAGCTCTAGCGGGGCCTACGAGCAGTACTTC. J is TRBJ2-7 and V is TRBV5-1; 9 nucleotides align to TRBD2. The ends lost 3 bases at V and 2 bases at J; junction bases unmatched: 0. The germline V gene has CDR1 SGHRS and CDR2 YFSETQ. CDR3 length: 13 amino acids.

This clonotype showed up many times. The V and J genes are TRBV18 and TRBJ2-3; maybe TRBD2 (5 bases). Per germline, CDR1 KGHSH and CDR2 LQKENI. CDR3 length: 12 residues. Between the trimmed V and J ends, which lost 3 bases and 5 bases, there was a span of 6 bases. The CDR3 spells CASSPGEDTQYF. CDR3 sequence (DNA): TGTGCCAGCTCACCCGGGGAAGATACGCAGTATTTT.

This clonotype was detected ten times or more. The chain joins TRBV5-1 to TRBJ2-5; D gene uncertain. The CDR3 loop spans 12 amino acids. Trimming shortened V by 1 base and J by 5 bases, and 6 bases separated the two germline ends. Germline assignment: CDR1 SGHRS and CDR2 YFSETQ. In nucleotides, the CDR3 is TGCGCCAGCAGCTTGTTACGCGAGACCCAGTACTTC. It yields the protein CASSLLRETQYF.

This clonotype was detected many times. V and J are TRBV19 and TRBJ2-1; 7 bases match TRBD1. Germline V gene lookup returns CDR1 LNHDA and CDR2 SQIVND (reference sequence). With 9 bases clipped from V and 0 bases from J, the junction kept 8 bases outside the gene matches. The CDR3 is 15 amino acids. The CDR3 DNA sequence: TGTGCCAGCAAGCTCCCAGGGGGCTCCTACAATGAGCAGTTCTTC. This encodes CASKLPGGSYNEQFF.

This clonotype was seen at least ten times. The V and J genes are TRBV7-3 and TRBJ2-3; D gene uncertain. In germline, CDR1 is SGHTA, CDR2 FQGTGA. The CDR3 totals 15 residues. Trimming took off 0 bases at V and 10 bases at J, with 17 bases between the two ends. CDR3 bases: TGTGCCAGCAGCTTAACCCACTCTCTCCGCTCGGCGCAGTATTTT. Protein: CASSLTHSLRSAQYF. The whole variable domain, filled in from reference TRBV7-3 and TRBJ2-3, reads GAGVSQTPSNKVTEKGKYVELRCDPISGHTALYWYRQSLGQGPEFLIYFQGTGAADDSGLPNDRFFAVRPEGSVSTLKIQRTERGDSAVYLCASSLTHSLRSAQYFGPGTRLTVL.

In its sample, this clonotype was seen many times. The J gene is TRBJ2-3, the V gene TRBV20-1; D remains unclear. The germline V gene has CDR1 DFQATT and CDR2 SNEGSKA (reference sequence). Trimming stripped 0 bases from V and 5 bases from J, with 9 bases between. The CDR3 is made up of 13 amino acids. CDR3 region: CSARDYERDTQYF. The CDR3 region has the DNA TGCAGTGCTAGAGATTACGAACGAGATACGCAGTATTTT.

Worth noting for this clonotype: It may be a read error: a sequence one base away is much more abundant. V usage is TRBV3-1 and J usage is TRBJ1-4; no clear D. Germline V lookup: CDR1 LGHDT, CDR2 YNNKEL (reference sequence). The CDR3 has 15 residues. The V and J ends lost 1 base and 12 bases respectively, with 18 bases between them. CDR3 DNA sequence: TGTGCCAGCAGCCAAGGGGAGCTCCTCGAAGAACAACTGTTTTTT. Translated, it gives CASSQGELLEEQLFF.

This clonotype is judged medium-sized. V is TRBV4-1 and J is TRBJ2-1; no firm D call. Between the trimmed V and J ends, which lost 0 bases and 11 bases, there was a span of 11 bases. The germline V gene has CDR1 MGHRA and CDR2 YSYEKL. The CDR3 has 13 amino acids. CDR3 loop: CASSQDQPTKQFF. The CDR3 DNA is TGCGCCAGCAGCCAAGATCAGCCCACCAAGCAGTTCTTC.

The sample holds many counts of this clonotype. The chain combines TRBV5-1 with TRBJ2-6; the D gene is possibly TRBD1 (6 bases). CDR1 SGHRS and CDR2 YFSETQ come from the germline V gene. This CDR3 spans 16 amino acids. V dropped 0 bases and J dropped 2 bases, with 9 bases sitting between them. For the CDR3, the DNA is TGCGCCAGCAGCTTGGGGACAGCTCCTGGGGCCAACGTCCTGACTTTC. This translates into CASSLGTAPGANVLTF.

This clonotype was observed a handful of times. The chain couples TRBV4-3 to TRBJ2-3, with 10 bases aligning to TRBD2. The CDR3 runs to 19 residues. The J segment lost 1 base and the V segment lost 0 bases, leaving 10 bases of the junction unmatched. The germline CDR1 and CDR2 sequences are LGHNA and YSLEER. The chain's CDR3 is CASSQEQRGGRFGTDTQYF. The CDR3 DNA follows: TGCGCCAGCAGCCAAGAACAGCGGGGGGGCCGGTTTGGCACAGATACGCAGTATTTT.

This clonotype came up many times. This chain joins TRBV10-2 and TRBJ2-1; D unresolved. The CDR3 is 12 amino acids. V was trimmed by 4 bases and J by 9 bases, leaving 10 bases between them. The germline V gene has CDR1 WSHSY and CDR2 SAAADI. CDR3 nucleotides: TGCGCCAGCAGTGCTGGTTATGTTGAGCAGTTCTTC. Its protein product is CASSAGYVEQFF.